Listed below are T cell receptor beta chains from one sample, sequenced in a study of blood T cell repertoires in COVID-19. Sequenced by immunoSEQ multiplex PCR; TCRdb stores in-frame clones only, minus some. This table holds 150,000 to 200,000 clones, 70% to 85% found once. The sequenced material came from peripheral blood. The receptors here all came from a woman under 40 with acute or convalescent COVID-19. The CDR3 runs from the conserved cysteine through the conserved F or W. D genes are given only for firm matches. For some rows the clone size is stated as once, few or many, or as a class when expanded; others skip it.

size: NA
J: TRBJ1-5
V: TRBV28
D: NA
DNA: TGTGCCAGCAGTTTATCACGGGGGGCGCTGCAGCCCCAGCATTTT
CDR3: CASSLSRGALQPQHF

size: NA
J: TRBJ2-5
V: TRBV5-4
D: TRBD1
DNA: TGTGCCAGCAGCTTGGAAGGCAGGGGGCGAGGAGAGACCCAGTACTTC
CDR3: CASSLEGRGRGETQYF

size: NA
J: TRBJ1-5
V: TRBV19
D: TRBD1
DNA: TGTGCCAGTAGTATCGGGACAGGCAATCAGCCCCAGCATTTT
CDR3: CASSIGTGNQPQHF

size: NA
J: TRBJ2-7
V: TRBV15
D: TRBD2
DNA: TGTGCCACCAGCCGCACCGGGACTAGCGCGAACGAGCAGTACTTC
CDR3: CATSRTGTSANEQYF

size: NA
J: TRBJ2-3
V: TRBV27
D: TRBD1
DNA: TGTGCCAGCAGTCAAGGACAGGACACAGATACGCAGTATTTT
CDR3: CASSQGQDTDTQYF

size: NA
J: TRBJ2-7
V: TRBV7-2
D: TRBD2
DNA: TGTGCCAGCAGTCCTAGCGGAATCGGGGAGCAGTACTTC
CDR3: CASSPSGIGEQYF

size: NA
J: TRBJ1-6
V: TRBV11-2
D: NA
DNA: TGTGCCAGCAGCTTTGGGGAGGCTAATTCACCCCTCCACTTT
CDR3: CASSFGEANSPLHF

size: NA
J: TRBJ1-2
V: TRBV12-3/TRBV12-4
D: NA
DNA: TGTGCCAGCAGGTGGGGCTTTAGTGGCTACACCTTC
CDR3: CASRWGFSGYTF

size: NA
J: TRBJ2-7
V: TRBV27
D: NA
DNA: TGTGCCAGCAGTTTCGTGACTACGGGCGAGCAGTACTTC
CDR3: CASSFVTTGEQYF

size: NA
J: TRBJ2-1
V: TRBV12-3/TRBV12-4
D: NA
DNA: TGTGCCAGCAGTGAGGGGGATGAGCAGTTCTTC
CDR3: CASSEGDEQFF

size: NA
J: TRBJ1-4
V: TRBV5-6
D: NA
DNA: TGTGCCAGCAGCTTGGGCGGGAGGACGGAAAAACTGTTTTTT
CDR3: CASSLGGRTEKLFF

size: NA
J: TRBJ1-1
V: TRBV27
D: TRBD1
DNA: TGTGCCAGCAGTTATTTGATGGGACAGGGGACTGAAGCTTTCTTT
CDR3: CASSYLMGQGTEAFF

size: NA
J: TRBJ2-7
V: TRBV28
D: NA
DNA: TGTGCCAGCAGCCTTCGGGCGGGGGCACGCTACGAGCAGTACTTC
CDR3: CASSLRAGARYEQYF

size: once
J: TRBJ1-6
V: TRBV5-6
D: NA
DNA: TGTGCCAGCAGCTTGGCTAGGAATTCACCCCTCCACTTT
CDR3: CASSLARNSPLHF

size: NA
J: TRBJ2-7
V: TRBV6-2/TRBV6-3
D: TRBD1
DNA: TGTGCCAGCAGTCCGACGGGACAGCCGGGCAGGTACGAGCAGTACTTC
CDR3: CASSPTGQPGRYEQYF

size: NA
J: TRBJ1-1
V: TRBV5-1
D: NA
DNA: TGCGCCAGCAGCTTCATCCAGGGCACTGGGACTGAAGCTTTCTTT
CDR3: CASSFIQGTGTEAFF

size: NA
J: TRBJ1-5
V: TRBV5-6
D: TRBD1
DNA: TGTGCCAGCAGTCACAGGGGGGATCAGCCCCAGCATTTT
CDR3: CASSHRGDQPQHF

size: NA
J: TRBJ2-1
V: TRBV6-2/TRBV6-3
D: NA
DNA: TGTGCCAGCAGTGCCGCCGGTGGCAATGAGCAGTTCTTC
CDR3: CASSAAGGNEQFF

size: NA
J: TRBJ2-7
V: TRBV27
D: NA
DNA: TGTGCCAGCAGTTTATCGCGGGGCAGCCGAAGTACCTACGAGCAGTACTTC
CDR3: CASSLSRGSRSTYEQYF

size: NA
J: TRBJ2-7
V: TRBV5-6
D: TRBD2
DNA: TGTGCCAGCAGCTTGGCGGGAGGGTCGGACGAGCAGTACTTC
CDR3: CASSLAGGSDEQYF

size: NA
J: TRBJ1-2
V: TRBV24-1
D: NA
DNA: TGTGCCACCAGTGTAGGGAGCTATGGCTACACCTTC
CDR3: CATSVGSYGYTF

size: NA
J: TRBJ2-1
V: TRBV7-2
D: NA
DNA: TGTGCCAGCAGCTTAATGGGGGTAGCGGACAATGAGCAGTTCTTC
CDR3: CASSLMGVADNEQFF

size: NA
J: TRBJ1-4
V: TRBV19
D: NA
DNA: TGTGCCAGTAGTGCCGGACGGGGTAATGAAAAACTGTTTTTT
CDR3: CASSAGRGNEKLFF

size: NA
J: TRBJ2-1
V: TRBV7-6
D: TRBD2
DNA: TGTGCCAGCAGCTTACTTTCGGGACTAGCGGGAGCGAGGAGGGCCTACAATGAGCAGTTCTTC
CDR3: CASSLLSGLAGARRAYNEQFF

size: NA
J: TRBJ1-5
V: TRBV19
D: TRBD1
DNA: TGTGCCAGTAGTATCTTTCCCTCCAGGGGGCTCGGGGGCAATCAGCCCCAGCATTTT
CDR3: CASSIFPSRGLGGNQPQHF

size: NA
J: TRBJ1-6
V: TRBV13
D: TRBD1
DNA: TGTGCCAGCAGCTTACTCTCAGGGGGCTCCTATAATTCACCCCTCCACTTT
CDR3: CASSLLSGGSYNSPLHF

size: NA
J: TRBJ1-1
V: TRBV28
D: TRBD1
DNA: TGTGCCAGCGCAGGGGGCACTGAAGCTTTCTTT
CDR3: CASAGGTEAFF

size: once
J: TRBJ2-2
V: TRBV28
D: NA
DNA: TGTGCCAGCATCTCACAGGGAAAGGGGTTTGCCGGGGAGCTGTTTTTT
CDR3: CASISQGKGFAGELFF

size: once
J: TRBJ2-5
V: TRBV4-1
D: TRBD2
DNA: TGCGCCAGCAGCCTAGCGGGAGCGGTCTCTGCCTTCGAGACCCAGTACTTC
CDR3: CASSLAGAVSAFETQYF

size: NA
J: TRBJ1-4
V: TRBV25-1
D: NA
DNA: TGTGCCAGCAGTTACCTTCCGGATGAAAAACTGTTTTTT
CDR3: CASSYLPDEKLFF

size: NA
J: TRBJ2-6
V: TRBV5-1
D: TRBD1
DNA: TGCGCCAGCAGCTTCTCCGGGACAGGGGGCGCGGGGGCCAACGTCCTGACTTTC
CDR3: CASSFSGTGGAGANVLTF

size: NA
J: TRBJ1-6
V: TRBV7-2
D: NA
DNA: TGTGCCAGCAGCTTAGGATCCAGAAGAACACCCCTCCACTTT
CDR3: CASSLGSRRTPLHF

size: NA
J: TRBJ1-2
V: TRBV5-1
D: NA
DNA: TGCGCCAGCAGCCGGGATTCTAACTATGGCTACACCTTC
CDR3: CASSRDSNYGYTF

size: NA
J: TRBJ1-1
V: TRBV3-1/TRBV3-2
D: TRBD1
DNA: TGTGCCAGCAGCCTCGACAGGGACCTGAACACTGAAGCTTTCTTT
CDR3: CASSLDRDLNTEAFF

size: NA
J: TRBJ2-7
V: TRBV6-2/TRBV6-3
D: NA
DNA: TGTGCCAGCAGTCTCTCCCCCGGTGCCTACGAGCAGTACTTC
CDR3: CASSLSPGAYEQYF

size: NA
J: TRBJ1-6
V: TRBV5-4
D: TRBD1
DNA: TGTGCCAGCACCTCACAGGGGATAAATTCACCCCTCCACTTT
CDR3: CASTSQGINSPLHF

size: once
J: TRBJ1-5
V: TRBV15
D: NA
DNA: TGTGCCACCACTACACCGGGGATGGATCAGCCCCAGCATTTT
CDR3: CATTTPGMDQPQHF

size: NA
J: TRBJ2-7
V: TRBV11-2
D: TRBD1
DNA: TGTGCCAGCAGCCAACAGGGGTTTTCCTACGAGCAGTACTTC
CDR3: CASSQQGFSYEQYF

size: NA
J: TRBJ2-6
V: TRBV27
D: NA
DNA: TGTGCCAGCAGTTGGGCGTCTGGGGCCAACGTCCTGACTTTC
CDR3: CASSWASGANVLTF

size: few
J: TRBJ1-5
V: TRBV5-4
D: TRBD1
DNA: TGTGCCAGCAGCTTTACGATGGGGACAGGGTCTTATAGCAATCAGCCCCAGCATTTT
CDR3: CASSFTMGTGSYSNQPQHF

size: NA
J: TRBJ1-1
V: TRBV5-6
D: NA
DNA: TGTGCCAGCAGCCGTGCGCGGACTGAAGCTTTCTTT
CDR3: CASSRARTEAFF

size: NA
J: TRBJ1-2
V: TRBV5-5
D: NA
DNA: TGTGCCAGCAGCTCCTATACCTATGGCTACACCTTC
CDR3: CASSSYTYGYTF

size: once
J: TRBJ2-5
V: TRBV7-6
D: TRBD1
DNA: TGTGCCAGCAGCCAAGGGACAGGACAAGAGACCCAGTACTTC
CDR3: CASSQGTGQETQYF

size: NA
J: TRBJ2-1
V: TRBV6-5
D: TRBD2
DNA: TGTGCCAGCAGGACCGGGACTAGCTTCAATGAGCAGTTCTTC
CDR3: CASRTGTSFNEQFF

size: NA
J: TRBJ1-1
V: TRBV7-2
D: TRBD1
DNA: TGTGCCAGCAGCCAGGGGACAGGATACACTGAAGCTTTCTTT
CDR3: CASSQGTGYTEAFF

size: NA
J: TRBJ2-3
V: TRBV19
D: NA
DNA: TGTGCCAGTGGGGGGTGGGTAGGCACAGATACGCAGTATTTT
CDR3: CASGGWVGTDTQYF

size: NA
J: TRBJ1-2
V: TRBV4-1
D: NA
DNA: TGCGCCAGCAGCCAAGCAGGGGCCGGCTATGGCTACACCTTC
CDR3: CASSQAGAGYGYTF

size: NA
J: TRBJ1-5
V: TRBV28
D: NA
DNA: TGTGCCAGCAGTTTAGGGGTGGACAGCTATAGCAATCAGCCCCAGCATTTT
CDR3: CASSLGVDSYSNQPQHF

size: once
J: TRBJ1-2
V: TRBV6-5
D: NA
DNA: TGTGCCAGCAGCCCCCAAGGGGCCTACTATGGCTACACCTTC
CDR3: CASSPQGAYYGYTF

size: NA
J: TRBJ1-5
V: TRBV28
D: TRBD1
DNA: TGTGCCAGCAACGAAGGGACAGGGGGCAATCAGCCCCAGCATTTT
CDR3: CASNEGTGGNQPQHF

size: NA
J: TRBJ2-2
V: TRBV15
D: TRBD2
DNA: TGTGCCACCAGCAGAGAGGGACTAGTCCACGGGGAGCTGTTTTTT
CDR3: CATSREGLVHGELFF

size: NA
J: TRBJ2-2
V: TRBV19
D: NA
DNA: TGTGCCAGTAGTATTCAGTTCGGGGAGCTGTTTTTT
CDR3: CASSIQFGELFF

size: NA
J: TRBJ1-6
V: TRBV5-4
D: NA
DNA: TGTGCCAGCAGCGAGCGGCGAGGAGAGAGCTCCTATAATTCACCCCTCCACTTT
CDR3: CASSERRGESSYNSPLHF

size: NA
J: TRBJ2-1
V: TRBV5-4
D: TRBD2
DNA: TGTGCCAGCAGCTTGCCGGGGGGGTCCTACAATGAGCAGTTCTTC
CDR3: CASSLPGGSYNEQFF

size: NA
J: TRBJ2-1
V: TRBV6-5
D: NA
DNA: TGTGCCAGCAGTTACCATTCTGCGGCGGACAGTCAGTTCTTC
CDR3: CASSYHSAADSQFF

size: NA
J: TRBJ2-3
V: TRBV7-2
D: TRBD2
DNA: TGTGCCAGCAGCGGTCAGCGGGGGGATACGCAGTATTTT
CDR3: CASSGQRGDTQYF

size: NA
J: TRBJ1-3
V: TRBV7-6
D: NA
DNA: TGTGCCAGCAGCCCCTTAAGCAGGGTGTCCGGAAACACCATATATTTT
CDR3: CASSPLSRVSGNTIYF

size: NA
J: TRBJ2-1
V: TRBV7-9
D: NA
DNA: TGTGCCAGCAGCTTCCAGAAGATGGAGCAGTTCTTC
CDR3: CASSFQKMEQFF

size: NA
J: TRBJ2-1
V: TRBV3-1/TRBV3-2
D: TRBD2
DNA: TGTGCCAGCAGCCAAGATCGGAGCGGGGGGGCCCAAGAGCAGTTCTTC
CDR3: CASSQDRSGGAQEQFF

size: NA
J: TRBJ1-1
V: TRBV6-4
D: NA
DNA: TGTGCCAGCAGTGTAACAGAAGTCGACACTGAAGCTTTCTTT
CDR3: CASSVTEVDTEAFF